The rows below give T cell receptor beta chains drawn from one sample of a study of blood T cell repertoires in COVID-19. TCRdb's copy holds only in-frame clones and misses some; the assay was immunoSEQ multiplex PCR. The table has 100,000 to 150,000 clones, around four fifths seen once; the top ten hold more than 20%. Sequenced: peripheral blood. The receptors shown here come from a human donor in a cohort sampled during active COVID-19. The CDR3 runs from the conserved cysteine through the conserved F or W. D genes are given only for firm matches. Clone sizes are given selectively: once, few, many, or a class where the clone is expanded.

D	size	J	V	CDR3	DNA
-	-	TRBJ1-2	TRBV7-9	CASSLRVDGYTF	TGTGCCAGCAGCCTCAGGGTTGACGGCTACACCTTC
-	-	TRBJ1-3	TRBV28	CASSTHRPSGNTIYF	TGTGCCAGCAGTACCCACAGGCCCTCTGGAAACACCATATATTTT
TRBD1	-	TRBJ2-7	TRBV11-2	CASSPRQGVGYEQYF	TGTGCCAGCAGCCCGCGACAGGGGGTGGGCTACGAGCAGTACTTC
-	-	TRBJ2-5	TRBV10-3	CATRQRGVEETQYF	TGTGCCACACGGCAAAGAGGAGTCGAAGAGACCCAGTACTTC
TRBD2	-	TRBJ2-5	TRBV9	CASSVDPSGRSGETQYF	TGTGCCAGCAGCGTAGATCCCAGCGGGAGGAGCGGAGAGACCCAGTACTTC
TRBD1	-	TRBJ2-7	TRBV7-9	CAVQGPSYEQYF	TGTGCCGTACAGGGGCCGTCCTACGAGCAGTACTTC
TRBD1	-	TRBJ1-2	TRBV19	CASSISGGNYGYTF	TGTGCCAGTAGTATTTCAGGGGGAAACTATGGCTACACCTTC
-	few	TRBJ2-3	TRBV10-3	CAISVKGEDTQYF	TGTGCCATCAGTGTCAAAGGGGAAGATACGCAGTATTTT
-	-	TRBJ1-2	TRBV3-1/TRBV3-2	CASSRTKQGSNYGYTF	TGTGCCAGCAGCCGTACGAAACAGGGCTCCAACTATGGCTACACCTTC
-	once	TRBJ2-1	TRBV4-1	CASSQVVSSGNEQFF	TGCGCCAGCAGCCAAGTTGTCAGCTCAGGTAATGAGCAGTTCTTC
-	-	TRBJ1-6	TRBV18	CASSPQAIGKFSPLHF	TGTGCCAGCTCACCACAAGCGATAGGAAAGTTCTCACCCCTCCACTTT
-	-	TRBJ1-1	TRBV7-9	CASSLGASVTEAFF	TGTGCCAGCAGCTTAGGGGCTTCAGTCACTGAAGCTTTCTTT
TRBD1	-	TRBJ2-3	TRBV3-1/TRBV3-2	CASSSGQGDTDTQYF	TGTGCCAGCAGCTCGGGACAGGGGGACACAGATACGCAGTATTTT
-	-	TRBJ1-1	TRBV28	CASSLGPGWTEAFF	TGTGCCAGCAGTTTAGGTCCAGGGTGGACTGAAGCTTTCTTT
TRBD1	-	TRBJ1-4	TRBV19	CASSTGQGSNEKLFF	TGTGCCAGTAGTACCGGACAGGGGTCTAATGAAAAACTGTTTTTT
TRBD2	-	TRBJ2-7	TRBV6-5	CASSYFAGEWHEQYF	TGTGCCAGCAGTTACTTTGCGGGAGAGTGGCACGAGCAGTACTTC
-	-	TRBJ1-2	TRBV4-3	CASSQDDSPWSYTF	TGCGCCAGCAGCCAAGATGACAGCCCCTGGAGCTACACCTTC
TRBD1	-	TRBJ1-2	TRBV7-2	CASRDRQLVNYGYTF	TGTGCCAGTAGGGACAGGCAACTTGTTAACTATGGCTACACCTTC
TRBD1	-	TRBJ1-4	TRBV19	CASSVTGVNEKLFF	TGTGCCAGTAGTGTGACAGGGGTAAATGAAAAACTGTTTTTT
-	-	TRBJ1-1	TRBV4-3	CASSQGGEGDTEAFF	TGCGCCAGCAGCCAAGGAGGAGAGGGGGACACTGAAGCTTTCTTT
TRBD2	once	TRBJ2-7	TRBV6-2/TRBV6-3	CASSWRLSGGIYEQYF	TGTGCCAGCAGTTGGCGTCTCAGCGGGGGGATCTACGAGCAGTACTTC
TRBD1	-	TRBJ2-3	TRBV7-9	CASSWGTATDTQYF	TGTGCCAGCAGCTGGGGGACAGCCACAGATACGCAGTATTTT
TRBD1	-	TRBJ1-2	TRBV28	CASSPRQGVTYGYTF	TGTGCCAGCAGTCCCAGACAGGGAGTTACCTATGGCTACACCTTC